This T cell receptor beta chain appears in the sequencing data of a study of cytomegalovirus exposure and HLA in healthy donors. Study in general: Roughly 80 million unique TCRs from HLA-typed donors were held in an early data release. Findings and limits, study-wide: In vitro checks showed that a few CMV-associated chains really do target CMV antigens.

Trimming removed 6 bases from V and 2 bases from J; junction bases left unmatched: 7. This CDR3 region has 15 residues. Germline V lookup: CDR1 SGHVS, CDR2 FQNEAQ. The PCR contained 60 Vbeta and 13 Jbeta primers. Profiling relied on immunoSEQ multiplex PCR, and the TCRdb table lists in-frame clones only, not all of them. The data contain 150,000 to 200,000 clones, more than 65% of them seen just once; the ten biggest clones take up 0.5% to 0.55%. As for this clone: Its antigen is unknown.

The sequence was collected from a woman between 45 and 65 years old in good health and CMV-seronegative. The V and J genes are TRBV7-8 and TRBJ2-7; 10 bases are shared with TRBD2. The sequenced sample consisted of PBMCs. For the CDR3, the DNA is TGTGCCAGCAGACCTAGCGGGAGTGAGGCCTACGAGCAGTACTTC. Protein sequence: CASRPSGSEAYEQYF.